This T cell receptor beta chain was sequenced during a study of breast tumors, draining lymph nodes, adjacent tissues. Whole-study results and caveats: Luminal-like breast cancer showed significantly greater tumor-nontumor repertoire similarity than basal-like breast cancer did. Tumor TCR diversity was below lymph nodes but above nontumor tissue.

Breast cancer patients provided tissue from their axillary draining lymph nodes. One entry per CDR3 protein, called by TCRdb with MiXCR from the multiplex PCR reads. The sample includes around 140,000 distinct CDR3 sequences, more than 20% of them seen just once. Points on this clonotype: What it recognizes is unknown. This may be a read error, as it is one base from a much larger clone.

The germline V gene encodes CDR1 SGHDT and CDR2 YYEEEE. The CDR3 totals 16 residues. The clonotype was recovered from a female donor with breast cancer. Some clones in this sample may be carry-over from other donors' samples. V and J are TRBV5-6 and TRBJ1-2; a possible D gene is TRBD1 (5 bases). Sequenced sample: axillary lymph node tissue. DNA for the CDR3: TGTGCCGGCAGCTGGTCCCCTATGGGGGGGAACTATGGCTACACCTTC. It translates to CAGSWSPMGGNYGYTF. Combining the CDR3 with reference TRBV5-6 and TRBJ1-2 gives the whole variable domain DAGVTQSPTHLIKTRGQQVTLRCSPKSGHDTVSWYQQALGQGPQFIFQYYEEEERQRGNFPDRFSGHQFPNYSSELNVNALLLGDSALYLCAGSWSPMGGNYGYTFGSGTRLTVV.